This TCR beta chain stems from a study of blood T cell repertoires in COVID-19. A word on this clone: Different DNA sequences within this sample yield the same CDR3.

Germline lookup yields CDR1 LNHDA and CDR2 SQIVND (reference sequence). Deletions cut 2 bases from V and 2 bases from J, with 9 bases between. The CDR3 spans 15 residues. The repertoire was sequenced with immunoSEQ multiplex PCR; TCRdb's copy has only in-frame clones and lacks some. The sample carries around 300,000 clones, approximately 89% recorded once. Those enrolled, adults aged about 18 to 89 years, came from under 25 US areas. The specimen was PBMCs or T cells enriched from blood (not recorded which). The source is a young woman who had recovered from COVID-19. This rearrangement joins TRBV19 to TRBJ1-4; D ambiguous. In DNA form, the CDR3 reads TGTGCCAGTAGTATAAACGGAGGGACTAATGAAAAACTGTTTTTT. Translation gives CASSINGGTNEKLFF.